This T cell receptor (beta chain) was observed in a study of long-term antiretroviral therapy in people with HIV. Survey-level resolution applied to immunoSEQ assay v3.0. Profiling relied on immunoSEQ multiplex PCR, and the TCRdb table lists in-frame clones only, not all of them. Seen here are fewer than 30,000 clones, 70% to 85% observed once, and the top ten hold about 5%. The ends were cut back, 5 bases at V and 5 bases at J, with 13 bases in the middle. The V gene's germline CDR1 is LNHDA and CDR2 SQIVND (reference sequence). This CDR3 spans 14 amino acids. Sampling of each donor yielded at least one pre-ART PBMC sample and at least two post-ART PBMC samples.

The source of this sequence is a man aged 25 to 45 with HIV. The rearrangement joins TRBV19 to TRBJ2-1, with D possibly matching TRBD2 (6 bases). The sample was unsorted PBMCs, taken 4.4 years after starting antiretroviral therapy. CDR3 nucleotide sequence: TGTGCCAGTAGTCCTCGAGGCGGGAACAATGAGCAGTTCTTC. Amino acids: CASSPRGGNNEQFF.